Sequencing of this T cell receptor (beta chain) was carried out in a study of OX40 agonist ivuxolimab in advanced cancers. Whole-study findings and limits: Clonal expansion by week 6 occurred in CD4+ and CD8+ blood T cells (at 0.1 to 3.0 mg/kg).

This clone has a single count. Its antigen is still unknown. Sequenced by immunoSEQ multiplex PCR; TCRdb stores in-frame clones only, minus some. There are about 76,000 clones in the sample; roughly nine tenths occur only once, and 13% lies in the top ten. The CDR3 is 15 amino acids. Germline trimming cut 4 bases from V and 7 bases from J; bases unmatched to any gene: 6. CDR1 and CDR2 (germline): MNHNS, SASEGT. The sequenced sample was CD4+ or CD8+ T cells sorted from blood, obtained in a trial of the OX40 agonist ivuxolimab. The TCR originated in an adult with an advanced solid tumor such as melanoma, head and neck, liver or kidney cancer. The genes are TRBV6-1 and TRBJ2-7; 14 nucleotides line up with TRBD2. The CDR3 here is CASSARLAGGWEQYF. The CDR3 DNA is TGTGCCAGCAGTGCGAGACTAGCGGGAGGGTGGGAGCAGTACTTC.